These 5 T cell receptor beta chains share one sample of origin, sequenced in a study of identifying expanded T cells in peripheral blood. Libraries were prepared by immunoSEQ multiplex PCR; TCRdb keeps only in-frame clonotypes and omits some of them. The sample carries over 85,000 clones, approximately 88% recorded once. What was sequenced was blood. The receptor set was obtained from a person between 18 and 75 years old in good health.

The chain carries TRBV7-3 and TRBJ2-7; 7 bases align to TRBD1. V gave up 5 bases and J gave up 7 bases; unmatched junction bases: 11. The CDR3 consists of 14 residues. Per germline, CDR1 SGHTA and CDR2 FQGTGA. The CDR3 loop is CASSPGTASREQYF. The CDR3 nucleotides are TGTGCCAGCAGCCCCGGGACAGCTTCCCGGGAGCAGTACTTC.

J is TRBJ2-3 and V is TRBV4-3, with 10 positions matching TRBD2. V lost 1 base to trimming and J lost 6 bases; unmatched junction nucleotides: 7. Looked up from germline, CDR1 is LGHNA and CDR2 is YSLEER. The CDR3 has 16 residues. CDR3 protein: CASSQAAGGLVDTQYF. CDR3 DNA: TGCGCCAGCAGCCAAGCAGCGGGGGGGCTTGTGGATACGCAGTATTTT.

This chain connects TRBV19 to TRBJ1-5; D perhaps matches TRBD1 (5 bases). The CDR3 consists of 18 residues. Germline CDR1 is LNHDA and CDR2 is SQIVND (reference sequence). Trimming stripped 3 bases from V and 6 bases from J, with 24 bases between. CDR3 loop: CASSIKIRSPSGGQPQHF. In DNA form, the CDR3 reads TGTGCCAGTAGTATCAAGATTAGGAGCCCCTCTGGGGGTCAGCCCCAGCATTTT.

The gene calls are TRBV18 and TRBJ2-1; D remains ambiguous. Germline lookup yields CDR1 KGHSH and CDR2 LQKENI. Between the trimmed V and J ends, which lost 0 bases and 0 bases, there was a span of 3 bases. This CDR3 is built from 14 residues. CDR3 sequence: CASSPPGSYNEQFF. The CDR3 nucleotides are TGTGCCAGCTCACCACCGGGCTCCTACAATGAGCAGTTCTTC.

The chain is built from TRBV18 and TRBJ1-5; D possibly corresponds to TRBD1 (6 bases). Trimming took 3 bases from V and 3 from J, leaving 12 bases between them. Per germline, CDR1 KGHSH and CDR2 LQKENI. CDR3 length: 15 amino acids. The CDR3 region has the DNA TGTGCCAGCTCACCGTCACAGGGTGACAATCAGCCCCAGCATTTT. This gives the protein CASSPSQGDNQPQHF. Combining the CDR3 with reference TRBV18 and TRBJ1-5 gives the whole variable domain NAGVMQNPRHLVRRRGQEARLRCSPMKGHSHVYWYRQLPEEGLKFMVYLQKENIIDESGMPKERFSAEFPKEGPSILRIQQVVRGDSAAYFCASSPSQGDNQPQHFGDGTRLSIL.